These 30 T cell receptor beta chains were sequenced from one sample in a study of neurological immune-mediated disorders. TCRdb processed the 5' RACE reads anew with MiXCR; each CDR3 protein has one entry. The sample has 50,000 to 60,000 distinct CDR3 sequences; about 2.5% are singletons. Sequenced material: PBMCs. All receptors come from a man aged 50 to 60 with multiple sclerosis.

This clonotype came up many times. V usage is TRBV9 and J usage is TRBJ1-2, with D possibly matching TRBD1 (6 bases). The germline V gene has CDR1 SGDLS and CDR2 YYNGEE. The V end lost 0 bases, the J end lost 8 bases, and 14 bases lay between the germline ends. The CDR3 runs 14 residues. DNA of the CDR3: TGTGCCAGCAGCGTAGCCTCTTCAGGGGAAGGCTACACCTTC. Translation gives CASSVASSGEGYTF.

This clonotype was detected many times. The genes are TRBV15 and TRBJ2-2, with TRBD1 matching over 9 bases. With V trimmed by 2 bases and J by 1 base, 5 bases remained unmatched. The CDR3 length is 17 residues. Germline V CDR1 and CDR2: LNHNV, YYDKDF (reference sequence). The CDR3 reads CATSRPQGARNTGELFF. CDR3 nucleotide sequence: TGTGCCACCAGCAGACCACAGGGGGCTCGGAACACCGGGGAGCTGTTTTTT.

This clonotype was observed at least ten times. The V gene is TRBV5-8, the J gene TRBJ1-2; the match to TRBD1 covers 7 bases. Germline CDR1 reads SGHTS; CDR2 reads YDEGEE. This CDR3 spans 14 amino acids. The ends lost 4 bases at V and 3 bases at J; junction bases unmatched: 6. The CDR3 protein is CASSTGQPHYGYTF. CDR3 DNA: TGTGCCAGCAGCACGGGACAGCCCCACTATGGCTACACCTTC.

This chain links TRBV6-6 with TRBJ2-5; the D is unclear. Germline loops: CDR1 MNHNY, CDR2 SVGAGI (reference sequence). The CDR3 is made up of 15 amino acids. V dropped 2 bases and J dropped 5 bases, with 15 bases sitting between them. CDR3 in amino acids: CASSYAVGSVETQYF. The CDR3 nucleotides read TGTGCCAGCAGTTACGCCGTGGGGTCGGTGGAGACCCAGTACTTC.

This clonotype has a count of ten or more. The chain couples TRBV4-2 to TRBJ1-1; no firm D call. The CDR3 spans 13 residues. Deletions cut 1 base from V and 1 base from J, with 4 bases between. Germline CDR1 LGHNA, CDR2 YNFKEQ. CDR3 protein: CASSQGQNTEAFF. For the CDR3, the DNA is TGTGCCAGCAGCCAAGGACAGAACACTGAAGCTTTCTTT.

The chain uses TRBV14 and TRBJ2-3, with 7 positions matching TRBD1. V shed 5 bases and J 6 bases; nucleotides not matched to a gene: 8. The CDR3 totals 14 residues. Germline V lookup: CDR1 SGHDN, CDR2 FVKESK. The CDR3 DNA sequence: TGTGCCAGCAGCAGGGGGCCTATTGGGGATACGCAGTATTTT. This gives the protein CASSRGPIGDTQYF.

This clonotype was seen repeatedly, ten times or more. The V call is TRBV4-3, the J call TRBJ1-2; D gene ambiguous. Trimming removed 0 bases at V and 4 bases at J, with 12 bases between. CDR3 length: 15 residues. Germline values: CDR1 LGHNA, CDR2 YSLEER. CDR3 amino acids: CASSQEWRATYGYTF. Here the CDR3 DNA reads TGCGCCAGCAGCCAAGAATGGAGGGCGACCTATGGCTACACCTTC.

This clonotype was counted many times. The rearrangement uses TRBV29-1 and TRBJ2-3; D is unclear. Germline V gene lookup returns CDR1 SQVTM and CDR2 ANQGSEA. This CDR3 is built from 12 residues. The germline V and J ends were trimmed by 4 bases and 2 bases, with 7 bases remaining between them. The CDR3 DNA is TGCAGCGTTGGACATCACACAGATACGCAGTATTTT. Translation: CSVGHHTDTQYF.

This clonotype appeared many times. This rearrangement joins TRBV5-1 to TRBJ2-7, with 9 bases lining up with TRBD1. Germline V gene data show CDR1 as SGHRS and CDR2 as YFSETQ. This CDR3 is built from 14 residues. The J segment lost 3 bases and the V segment lost 4 bases, leaving 5 bases of the junction unmatched. CDR3 nucleotides: TGCGCCAGCAGCACCGGACAGGGGAGCTACGAGCAGTACTTC. Its protein product is CASSTGQGSYEQYF.

This clonotype was observed many times. This chain links TRBV20-1 with TRBJ2-1; D tentatively reads TRBD1 or TRBD2 (6 bases each). The CDR3 loop spans 15 amino acids. V was cut by 5 bases and J by 2 bases, with 16 bases left in between. Germline V gives CDR1 DFQATT, CDR2 SNEGSKA (reference sequence). Here the CDR3 DNA reads TGCAGTGCTGGGAAGAGGGGGGCAACCTACAATGAGCAGTTCTTC. Translated: CSAGKRGATYNEQFF.

The chain is built from TRBV7-6 and TRBJ2-2, with TRBD1 matching over 7 bases. The germline V gene has CDR1 SGHVS and CDR2 FNYEAQ. Trimming removed 3 bases from V and 6 bases from J; junction bases left unmatched: 10. The CDR3 extends over 16 amino acids. The CDR3 loop is CASSLNPGTVAGELFF. The CDR3, as DNA: TGTGCCAGCAGCTTGAATCCCGGGACAGTTGCCGGGGAGCTGTTTTTT.

This clonotype was seen repeatedly, ten times or more. The genes are TRBV28 and TRBJ2-5; D is perhaps TRBD2 (7 bases). In germline, CDR1 is MDHEN, CDR2 SYDVKM. The CDR3 has 17 amino acids. V lost 2 bases, J lost 12 bases, and 28 bases lay in between. CDR3 sequence: CASSLIVGGQGLLEEYF. The CDR3 DNA follows: TGTGCCAGCAGTTTAATTGTCGGGGGGCAGGGCTTACTGGAGGAGTACTTC.

Here the CDR3 DNA reads TGTGCCAGCAGTTACAGCGGGGGTGGGGCAGATACGCAGTATTTT. Its translation is CASSYSGGGADTQYF. The V call is TRBV6-5, the J call TRBJ2-3, with TRBD2 matching over 8 bases. Losses at the gene ends were 2 bases for V and 4 bases for J; bases not matched to a gene: 5. Germline V gives CDR1 MNHEY, CDR2 SVGAGI. The CDR3 totals 15 residues.

This clonotype was found a few times. The V and J genes are TRBV3-1 and TRBJ2-1; 10 bases align to TRBD1. Germline-derived CDR1 and CDR2 are LGHDT and YNNKEL (reference sequence). This CDR3 comprises 16 residues. V gave up 0 bases and J gave up 12 bases; unmatched junction bases: 11. As DNA, the CDR3 is TGTGCCAGCAGCCAAGACTTAGGGACAGGGGCCTTTGCGCAGTTCTTC. Protein sequence: CASSQDLGTGAFAQFF.

This clonotype was recorded at least ten times. The J gene is TRBJ1-4, the V gene TRBV7-2; perhaps TRBD1 as D (5 bases). Trimming cost V 2 bases and J 6 bases, with 16 bases left between them. This CDR3 has 16 residues. Per the germline V gene, CDR1 is SGHTA and CDR2 is FQGNSA. The CDR3 spells CASSLRGRSGYEKLFF. As DNA, the CDR3 is TGTGCCAGCAGCTTAAGGGGCAGATCGGGGTATGAAAAACTGTTTTTT.

This clonotype was recorded at least ten times. V gene TRBV6-5 combines with J gene TRBJ1-2; 9 bases match TRBD1. Per the germline V gene, CDR1 is MNHEY and CDR2 is SVGAGI. Unmatched junction bases numbered 4, after V lost 3 bases and J lost 5 bases. The CDR3 has 14 amino acids. The CDR3 spells CASSYGTGYYGYTF. In DNA, the CDR3 is TGTGCCAGCAGTTATGGGACAGGGTATTATGGCTACACCTTC.

In its sample, this clonotype was seen many times. Sequence at one end of the junction differs from germline and may be a read error. The rearrangement links TRBV20-1 to TRBJ2-7, with TRBD1 matching over 10 bases. Germline-derived CDR1 and CDR2 are DFQATT and SNEGSKA (reference sequence). This CDR3 region has 12 residues. The CDR3 loop is CSASLGQGDRNF. The DNA for the CDR3 is TGCAGTGCTAGCCTTGGACAGGGGGATAGGAACTTC.

This clonotype was counted only a few times. V is TRBV11-3 and J is TRBJ2-3; D gene uncertain. The CDR3 consists of 14 residues. CDR1 and CDR2 (germline): SGHNT, YENEEA. V was pared by 1 base and J by 0 bases, with 5 bases between. CDR3 sequence (DNA): TGTGCCAGCAGCTTAGGCCCCAGCACAGATACGCAGTATTTT. It yields the protein CASSLGPSTDTQYF. The whole variable domain, remainder taken from reference TRBV11-3 and TRBJ2-3, is EAGVVQSPRYKIIEKKQPVAFWCNPISGHNTLYWYLQNLGQGPELLIRYENEEAVDDSQLPKDRFSAERLKGVDSTLKIQPAELGDSAVYLCASSLGPSTDTQYFGPGTRLTVL.

This clonotype has a count of ten or more. The chain joins TRBV19 to TRBJ2-3; D might be TRBD2 (5 bases). The V end lost 6 bases, the J end lost 0 bases, and 13 bases lay between the germline ends. The CDR3 spans 15 residues. From germline, CDR1 is LNHDA and CDR2 SQIVND (reference sequence). CDR3 nucleotide sequence: TGTGCCAGTAGGACGGACTTGACTAGCACAGATACGCAGTATTTT. This translates into CASRTDLTSTDTQYF. The entire variable domain, with the rest obtained from reference TRBV19 and TRBJ2-3, is as follows: DGGITQSPKYLFRKEGQNVTLSCEQNLNHDAMYWYRQDPGQGLRLIYYSQIVNDFQKGDIAEGYSVSREKKESFPLTVTSAQKNPTAFYLCASRTDLTSTDTQYFGPGTRLTVL.

This clonotype was seen repeatedly, ten times or more. The rearrangement joins TRBV12-3 or TRBV12-4 to TRBJ1-6; TRBD1 matches at 10 bases. There are 15 residues in the CDR3. Trimming at V came to 6 bases and at J to 7 bases, leaving 6 bases not matched to a gene. CDR3 DNA: TGTGCCAGCAGCTCAGTGGGACAGGGGAATTCACCCCTCCACTTT. Translating gives CASSSVGQGNSPLHF.

This clonotype appeared many times. The V call is TRBV29-1, the J call TRBJ2-7, with 12 bases aligning to TRBD2. The germline gives CDR1 SQVTM, CDR2 ANQGSEA. CDR3 length: 13 amino acids. V trimming: 6 bases; J trimming: 5 bases; junction bases outside the gene matches: 5. The CDR3 DNA reads as TGCAGCGTCGGGCCTAGCGGGGGGGACGAGCAGTACTTC. Amino acids: CSVGPSGGDEQYF.

This clonotype was counted ten times or more. This sequence joins TRBV5-1 and TRBJ1-1; 8 bases map to TRBD1. The germline V gene has CDR1 SGHRS and CDR2 YFSETQ. This CDR3 contains 16 residues. With V trimmed by 4 bases and J by 3 bases, 11 bases remained unmatched. The CDR3 spells CASSPSGQVGYTEAFF. The CDR3 nucleotides read TGCGCCAGCAGCCCATCGGGACAGGTGGGGTACACTGAAGCTTTCTTT.

At least ten counts were recorded for this clonotype. This sequence joins TRBV21-1 and TRBJ1-4. TRBV21-1 is given as a pseudogene. The CDR3 is 15 amino acids. DNA for the CDR3: TGTGCCAGCAGCCCAGAGGGTAGTGGTAATGAAAAACTGTTTTTT. Its protein is CASSPEGSGNEKLFF.

This clonotype has a count of ten or more. DNA for the CDR3: TGTGCCAGCAGCCAAGACAGGGGGCCCGTCCGGGAGCAGTTCTTC. Protein sequence: CASSQDRGPVREQFF. The chain employs TRBV3-1 and TRBJ2-1, with 8 bases matching TRBD1. The CDR3 contains 15 residues. The germline CDR1 and CDR2 sequences are LGHDT and YNNKEL (reference sequence). The trim removed 0 bases at V and 10 bases at J, leaving 8 bases unmatched.

This clonotype was seen repeatedly, ten times or more. The CDR3 DNA is TGCAGTGCTAGTTCGGACAGAAATTCACCCCTCCACTTT. Encoded protein: CSASSDRNSPLHF. This chain links TRBV20-1 with TRBJ1-6, with a possible D match to TRBD1 (6 bases). CDR3 length: 13 amino acids. Germline V gene data show CDR1 as DFQATT and CDR2 as SNEGSKA (reference sequence). The V end lost 3 bases, the J end lost 7 bases, and 10 bases lay between the germline ends.

The rearrangement links TRBV20-1 to TRBJ2-2; D gene unclear. This CDR3 is 13 amino acids long. V was cut by 0 bases and J by 3 bases, with 5 bases left in between. CDR1 and CDR2 from the germline V gene are DFQATT and SNEGSKA (reference sequence). The CDR3 here is CSARDLYTGELFF. CDR3 nucleotides: TGCAGTGCTAGAGATCTCTACACCGGGGAGCTGTTTTTT.

This clonotype has at least ten counts. The chain couples TRBV21-1 to TRBJ1-1; the D call in the table, TRBD1, was not verified against the DNA. TRBV21-1 is an annotated pseudogene. The CDR3 contains 16 residues. CDR3 loop: CASSKLGQGADTEAFF. The CDR3 DNA reads as TGTGCCAGCAGCAAATTGGGACAGGGGGCGGACACTGAAGCTTTCTTT.

There are a few counts of this clonotype. Given a much more abundant clone one base away, this may be a read error. J is TRBJ2-4 and V is TRBV20-1; 10 bases are a match to TRBD1. Germline values: CDR1 DFQATT, CDR2 SNEGSKA (reference sequence). The CDR3 is 14 residues long. This CDR3 is CSAHTTGGKKIQYF. The CDR3 nucleotides read TGCAGTGCTCATACGACAGGGGGCAAAAAAATTCAGTACTTC.

This clonotype was recorded many times. The chain uses TRBV7-6 and TRBJ1-1; D call uncertain. The length of the CDR3 is 13 residues. Germline assignment: CDR1 SGHVS and CDR2 FNYEAQ. V shed 9 bases and J shed 1 base, with 12 bases lying between them. This CDR3 is CASREQPNTEAFF. The CDR3 bases are TGTGCCAGTAGGGAGCAGCCGAACACTGAAGCTTTCTTT.

Only a few counts were recorded for this clonotype. A much larger clonotype is one base distant, so this may be a read error. The V call is TRBV5-1, the J call TRBJ2-5; D gene ambiguous. The CDR3 runs 14 residues. CDR1 and CDR2 (germline): SGHRS, YFSETQ. The CDR3 region is CASSLTAAQETHYF. The DNA of the CDR3 is TGCGCCAGCAGCTTGACGGCAGCCCAAGAGACCCATTACTTC.